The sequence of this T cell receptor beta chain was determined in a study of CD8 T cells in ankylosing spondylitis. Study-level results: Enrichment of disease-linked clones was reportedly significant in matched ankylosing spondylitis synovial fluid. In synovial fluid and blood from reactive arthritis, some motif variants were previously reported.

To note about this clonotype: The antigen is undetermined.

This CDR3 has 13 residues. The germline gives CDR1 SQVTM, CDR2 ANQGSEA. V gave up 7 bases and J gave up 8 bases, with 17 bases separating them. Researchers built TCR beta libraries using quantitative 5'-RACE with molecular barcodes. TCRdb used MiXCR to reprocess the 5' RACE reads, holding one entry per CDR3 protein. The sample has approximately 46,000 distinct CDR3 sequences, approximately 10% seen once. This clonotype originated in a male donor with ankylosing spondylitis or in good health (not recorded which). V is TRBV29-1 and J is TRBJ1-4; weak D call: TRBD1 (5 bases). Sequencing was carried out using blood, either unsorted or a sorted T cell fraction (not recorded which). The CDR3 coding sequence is TGCAGCGCCGGAGGGGAAACTTACGAAAAACTGTTTTTT. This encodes CSAGGETYEKLFF.